This is a list of T cell receptor beta chains from one sample in a study of shared clonotypes between healthy human individuals. The protocol was immunoSEQ multiplex PCR, while the TCRdb copy is restricted to in-frame clones and leaves out a portion. Of about 2.2 million clones listed, approximately 94% are singletons. The source material was naive CD8+ T cells from PBMCs. These receptors originate from a man aged 18 to 30 in good health. Some clones in this sample may be carry-over from other donors' samples. Each CDR3 is given with its conserved first and last residue. The D gene is left open where the match is weak. Where a row states a size, it is once, few, many or the class of an expanded clone; other rows omit it.

D: -; size: -; V: TRBV19; J: TRBJ2-7; length: 14; DNA: TGTGCCAGTAGTTTCCAGGGATCCTCCTACGAGCAGTACTTC; CDR3: CASSFQGSSYEQYF
D: TRBD2; size: -; V: TRBV9; J: TRBJ2-1; length: 15; DNA: TGTGCCAGCAGCGCTAGCGGGAGGGCGTACAATGAGCAGTTCTTC; CDR3: CASSASGRAYNEQFF
D: TRBD1; size: -; V: TRBV11-2; J: TRBJ2-7; length: 13; DNA: TGTGCCAGCAGCGCCGGGACAGGCTACGAGCAGTACTTC; CDR3: CASSAGTGYEQYF
D: -; size: -; V: TRBV19; J: TRBJ2-3; length: 15; DNA: TGTGCCAGTAGCCCCAGCCTTCTCAGCACAGATACGCAGTATTTT; CDR3: CASSPSLLSTDTQYF
D: -; size: -; V: TRBV4-1; J: TRBJ2-7; length: 19; DNA: TGCGCCAGCAGCCCCACACCCTCAGAGGGATCCAGGACCACCTACGAGCAGTACTTC; CDR3: CASSPTPSEGSRTTYEQYF
D: -; size: -; V: TRBV2; J: TRBJ1-2; length: 13; DNA: TGTGCCAGCAGTGGCGGAGATCACTATGGCTACACCTTC; CDR3: CASSGGDHYGYTF
D: -; size: -; V: TRBV19; J: TRBJ1-1; length: 13; DNA: TGTGCCAGTAGTATAGAGGGGGGCCCTGAAGCTTTCTTT; CDR3: CASSIEGGPEAFF
D: -; size: -; V: TRBV7-9; J: TRBJ1-4; length: 15; DNA: TGTGCCAGCAGCTTCTTCGGTCCAACTAATGAAAAACTGTTTTTT; CDR3: CASSFFGPTNEKLFF
D: -; size: -; V: TRBV27; J: TRBJ2-1; length: 15; DNA: TGTGCCAGCAGTTTTGTGGGAGGCACCTACAATGAGCAGTTCTTC; CDR3: CASSFVGGTYNEQFF
D: -; size: -; V: TRBV6-5; J: TRBJ2-5; length: 14; DNA: TGTGCCAGCAGATCAAGGGGCCCCCAAGAGACCCAGTACTTC; CDR3: CASRSRGPQETQYF
D: TRBD1; size: once; V: TRBV6-1; J: TRBJ2-2; length: 14; DNA: TGTGCCAGCAGTAACAGGGGAAACACCGGGGAGCTGTTTTTT; CDR3: CASSNRGNTGELFF
D: -; size: -; V: TRBV5-1; J: TRBJ2-5; length: 15; DNA: TGCGCCAGCAGCCGTCGTGGTCTTGGGGCAGAGACCCAGTACTTC; CDR3: CASSRRGLGAETQYF